At least ten counts were recorded for the clone carrying this T cell receptor beta chain. Its antigen remains unknown. This specimen comes from a study of CD8 T cells in ankylosing spondylitis. TCRdb used MiXCR to reprocess the 5' RACE reads, holding one entry per CDR3 protein. Counted here are 250,000 or so distinct CDR3 sequences, under 12% occurring once; the ten biggest clones make up about 3%. Study outcomes and limitations: Clones linked to disease were reported to show significant enrichment in matched ankylosing spondylitis synovial fluid. There were earlier reports of some motif variants in reactive arthritis synovial fluid and blood. Clones linked to disease, bearing a CD8+ phenotype, were relatively rare in peripheral blood. One TCR beta motif, made up of under ten highly homologous variants, appeared characteristic of ankylosing spondylitis blood.

The source is a male donor with ankylosing spondylitis or in good health (not recorded which). Sequenced input: blood, either unsorted or a sorted T cell fraction (not recorded which).

This CDR3 reads CASSLVRGALTDTQYF. In DNA, the CDR3 is TGTGCCAGCAGCTTGGTGCGGGGGGCCCTCACAGATACGCAGTATTTT. The chain has TRBV5-6 and TRBJ2-3; TRBD2 agrees at 8 bases. In germline, CDR1 is SGHDT, CDR2 YYEEEE. The V gene end was trimmed by 0 bases and the J gene end by 2 bases; junction bases not matched to a gene: 5. This CDR3 is 16 amino acids long.